The entry that follows covers one T cell receptor beta chain sequence. These data are taken from a study of T cell changes during pregnancy in multiple sclerosis. Repertoires were generated with immunoSEQ multiplex PCR, while TCRdb's copy carries only in-frame clones and drops some. This sample yields tens of thousands of clones, of which roughly 93% are seen a single time; more than 1.3% belongs to the top ten. CDR3 length equals 17 residues. J was trimmed by 5 bases and V by 4 bases; bases with no gene match: 12. From germline, CDR1 is SGHNT and CDR2 YYREEE (reference sequence). The V and J genes are TRBV5-4 and TRBJ2-3; 11 bases fit TRBD2. The material was peripheral blood, obtained in the third trimester of pregnancy. The clonotype comes from a female donor with multiple sclerosis, enrolled in a pregnancy study. In nucleotides, the CDR3 is TGTGCCAGCAGCATAGATTTTAGCGGGGGGGCGGAAGATACGCAGTATTTT. It specifies CASSIDFSGGAEDTQYF. Complete variable domain (other parts from reference TRBV5-4 and TRBJ2-3): ETGVTQSPTHLIKTRGQQVTLRCSSQSGHNTVSWYQQALGQGPQFIFQYYREEENGRGNFPPRFSGLQFPNYSSELNVNALELDDSALYLCASSIDFSGGAEDTQYFGPGTRLTVL.